This TCR beta chain was identified during a study of CD8 T cells in Susac syndrome (dated by TCRdb to about 2019). Regarding the research as a whole: The study used repertoire sequencing to test whether antigen drove CD8+ T cell activation and differentiation in Susac syndrome. Clonality of the CD8+ T cell repertoire was compared between over ten healthy donors, some 14 Susac syndrome patients and around 15 multiple sclerosis patients.

RNA was extracted using the RNeasy kit, and roughly 0.5 to 1 ug of the RNA was reverse transcribed with random hexamers. The immunoSEQ multiplex PCR assay, which covers 54 Vbeta and 13 Jbeta segments, was used to amplify TCR beta CDR3 regions. Bias from PCR amplification was corrected by using a synthetic template baseline for primer optimization and for computational correction. The authors processed their data as follows. Reads were annotated to V, D and J genes per IMGT and analyzed with immunoSEQ Analyzer, keeping only productive sequences. Clonality was calculated as one minus the Shannon entropy normalized by log2 of the number of productive unique sequences. For each patient and control, public and private clones were evaluated within the 100 most prevalent clones. Clones were defined as Susac-specific when absent from the healthy and MS cohorts, from 1052 published viral clones and from other ImmuneACCESS disease sequences. Using fastp trimming at Q25 and MiXCR clonotype assembly, TCRdb reanalyzed the public sequencing data and kept in-frame beta chains. Each entry is one CDR3 protein sequence, shown with its most common DNA and genes. It is TCRdb's table, rather than the study itself, that gives the V and J calls and clone size. The sample table shows a few hundred thousand distinct CDR3 sequences, and approximately 85% are seen once. The top ten clonotypes cover 0.11% of the sample.

With respect to this clonotype: Which antigen it targets is not known. No base quality values were provided; no much bigger clone lies one nucleotide off.

Here is what the overall study found, with its caveats: The TCR sequencing and HLA analysis was acknowledged to have included a relatively small number of individuals.

V is reduced by 8 bases and J by 5 bases, leaving a spacing of 9 bases between them. CDR1 and CDR2, looked up from the germline V gene (reference sequence), are PRHDT and FYEKMQ. The CDR3 starts with the cysteine, ends with the phenylalanine, and has 12 residues. Here the CDR3 DNA is all that survives: 36 bases in frame from base 1. Peripheral blood CD8+ and CD4+ T cells from healthy donors, Susac syndrome patients and multiple sclerosis patients were profiled by high-throughput TCR beta sequencing. Treatment-naive patients with stable or active relapsing-remitting disease fulfilling revised McDonald criteria were used as multiple sclerosis controls. Bulk CD8+ and CD4+ T cells were purified by magnetic negative isolation, whereas CD8+ TEMRA cells were enriched by FACS. Blood was drawn into EDTA tubes, processed within 24 hours, and PBMCs were isolated by density gradient centrifugation. PBMCs intended for TCR sequencing were cryopreserved in liquid nitrogen and thawed later in a water bath at 37 degrees C. The sorted or isolated CD4+, CD8+ and CD8+ TEMRA cells had a purity of 90% or higher.

The chain uses TRBV13 and TRBJ2-2, with the D gene call left open. This receptor was obtained from a human donor with multiple sclerosis. The source material was CD8+ T cells from PBMCs. The CDR3 here reads CASEYGTGELFF. The DNA reads as follows: TGTGCCAGCGAATACGGGACCGGGGAGCTGTTTTTT.